Given below is one T cell receptor beta chain in context. Its antigen remains unknown. V gave up 5 bases and J gave up 6 bases, with 10 bases separating them. The CDR3 extends over 12 amino acids. Germline V gives CDR1 SGHTA, CDR2 FQGNSA. This sample is drawn from a study of early T cells in non-severe SARS-CoV-2 infection. The study, taken as a whole, reports: VDJdb matches were skewed toward anti-spike CD8 T cell responses.

Attachment of unique molecular identifiers was made to individual cDNA molecules. TCRdb passed the 5' RACE reads through MiXCR, listing each CDR3 protein once. The sample holds tens of thousands of distinct CDR3 sequences; less than 15% are singletons and the top ten take about 8.6%. Source material: whole blood. The receptor comes from an adult who was a healthcare worker with PCR-confirmed SARS-CoV-2 infection or an uninfected control (not recorded which). V gene TRBV7-2 combines with J gene TRBJ1-2; the D gene is possibly TRBD1 (5 bases). The CDR3, as DNA: TGTGCCAGCAGCCCACGGGGGGATGGCTACACCTTC. Its translation is CASSPRGDGYTF. Together with reference TRBV7-2 and TRBJ1-2, the CDR3 gives the full variable domain: GAGVSQSPSNKVTEKGKDVELRCDPISGHTALYWYRQSLGQGLEFLIYFQGNSAPDKSGLPSDRFSAERTGGSVSTLTIQRTQQEDSAVYLCASSPRGDGYTFGSGTRLTVV.